The 27 T cell receptor beta chains in this list originate from one sample, sequenced in a study of blood T cells in healthy people across ages. It was with a sample-barcoded 5' primer and a J-beta primer mix that a second PCR of roughly 7 to 12 cycles was run. TCRdb reprocessed the 5' RACE reads with MiXCR, giving one entry per CDR3 protein. The sample holds 700,000 or so distinct CDR3 sequences, 22% seen once. The source material was blood. The receptor set was obtained from a man aged 70-80 years in good health.

This clonotype appeared a few times. The genes are TRBV28 and TRBJ2-7, with D maybe TRBD1 (6 bases). The CDR3 sequence is 12 residues long. The ends were cut back, 9 bases at V and 3 bases at J, with 12 bases in the middle. Germline V gene sequence: CDR1 MDHEN, CDR2 SYDVKM. CDR3 loop: CASTGHIYEQYF. The CDR3 coding sequence is TGTGCCAGTACGGGACACATCTACGAGCAGTACTTC. The full variable domain, completed using reference TRBV28 and TRBJ2-7, is DVKVTQSSRYLVKRTGEKVFLECVQDMDHENMFWYRQDPGLGLRLIYFSYDVKMKEKGDIPEGYSVSREKKERFSLILESASTNQTSMYLCASTGHIYEQYFGPGTRLTVT.

The chain combines TRBV12-3 or TRBV12-4 with TRBJ2-1, with TRBD1 as a possible D gene (6 bases). Trimming pared 6 bases from V and 3 bases from J, leaving 15 bases between. The length of the CDR3 is 15 residues. CDR3 nucleotide sequence: TGTGCCAGCAGCTCTCGGGGCAGGGGCTACAATGAGCAGTTCTTC. Residues: CASSSRGRGYNEQFF.

This clonotype was recorded a few times. The V call is TRBV29-1, the J call TRBJ2-1; 7 nucleotides align to TRBD2. Per germline, CDR1 SQVTM and CDR2 ANQGSEA. With 6 bases clipped from V and 2 bases from J, the junction kept 7 bases outside the gene matches. The CDR3 is 14 residues long. The CDR3 DNA follows: TGCAGCGTGTGGAACGGACTAGCCTACAATGAGCAGTTCTTC. Translating gives CSVWNGLAYNEQFF.

This sequence joins TRBV6-2 or TRBV6-3 and TRBJ2-5; 7 bases map to TRBD2. The J call is in doubt because the DNA end fits TRBJ2-1 better. In germline, CDR1 is MNHEY, CDR2 SVGEGT. CDR3 length equals 15 residues. The CDR3 reads CASSKLASRRSEQFF. In DNA form, the CDR3 reads TGTGCCAGCAGTAAACTAGCGTCCAGGAGGTCTGAGCAGTTCTTC.

As DNA, the CDR3 is TGTGCCTGGAGTAAGGGTACTGGAAACACCATATATTTT. Its protein is CAWSKGTGNTIYF. This chain joins TRBV30 and TRBJ1-3; D gene ambiguous. V lost 2 bases to trimming and J lost 2 bases, with 7 bases between them. Looked up from germline, CDR1 is GTSNPN and CDR2 is SVGIG (reference sequence). This CDR3 is 13 amino acids long.

This clonotype was counted between two and nine times. The chain carries TRBV6-5 and TRBJ1-6, with 7 nucleotides matching TRBD1. The CDR3 spans 13 residues. V lost 5 bases to trimming and J lost 10 bases; unmatched junction nucleotides: 5. Germline V gene lookup returns CDR1 MNHEY and CDR2 SVGAGI. DNA for the CDR3: TGTGCCAGCAGTGACAGGGTTGGGTCACCCCTCCACTTT. Residues: CASSDRVGSPLHF.

The chain employs TRBV7-9 and TRBJ2-1; 9 nucleotides line up with TRBD2. Germline V gene lookup returns CDR1 SEHNR and CDR2 FQNEAQ (reference sequence). Trimming cost V 1 base and J 9 bases; bases outside gene matches: 10. This CDR3 is 16 amino acids long. The CDR3 sequence is CASSLVSGGPDSEQFF. CDR3 bases: TGTGCCAGCAGCTTAGTGAGCGGGGGGCCTGATAGTGAGCAGTTCTTC. Looking up the rest from reference TRBV7-9 and TRBJ2-1 gives the full variable domain: DTGVSQNPRHKITKRGQNVTFRCDPISEHNRLYWYRQTLGQGPEFLTYFQNEAQLEKSRLLSDRFSAERPKGSFSTLEIQRTEQGDSAMYLCASSLVSGGPDSEQFFGPGTRLTVL.

The CDR3 sequence: CASSPDREAGYTF. The CDR3 bases are TGTGCCAGCAGTCCAGACAGGGAGGCTGGCTACACCTTC. The chain recombines TRBV12-3 or TRBV12-4 with TRBJ1-2, with 7 nucleotides matching TRBD1. The V gene end was trimmed by 5 bases and the J gene end by 7 bases; junction bases not matched to a gene: 7. The length of the CDR3 is 13 residues.

This clonotype was counted only a few times. The chain links TRBV7-9 to TRBJ2-7, with 9 bases lining up with TRBD1. Germline V gene lookup returns CDR1 SEHNR and CDR2 FQNEAQ (reference sequence). The V and J ends lost 3 bases and 4 bases, in that order; junction bases with no gene match: 4. This CDR3 has 14 residues. The CDR3: CASSFGQGLYEQYF. The DNA for the CDR3 is TGTGCCAGCAGCTTTGGACAGGGGCTTTACGAGCAGTACTTC.

This clonotype was seen just once. The chain recombines TRBV30 with TRBJ1-2; no reliable D call. Trimming cost V 3 bases and J 12 bases, with 11 bases left between them. The CDR3 runs to 10 residues. Per germline, CDR1 GTSNPN and CDR2 SVGIG (reference sequence). CDR3 nucleotide sequence: TGTGCCTGGAGAAAAGGAGGCCACACCTTC. It is translated as CAWRKGGHTF. Supplemented by reference TRBV30 and TRBJ1-2, the full variable domain reads SQTIHQWPATLVQPVGSPLSLECTVEGTSNPNLYWYRQAAGRGLQLLFYSVGIGQISSEVPQNLSASRPQDRQFILSSKKLLLSDSGFYLCAWRKGGHTFGSGTRLTVV.

The CDR3 sequence: CASSSGTGGQPQHF. The DNA for the CDR3 is TGTGCCAGCAGTTCCGGGACAGGGGGTCAGCCCCAGCATTTT. This chain joins TRBV12-3 or TRBV12-4 and TRBJ1-5, with 11 bases lining up with TRBD1. J lost 6 bases, V lost 4 bases, and 2 bases had no gene match. CDR3 length equals 14 residues.

The chain uses TRBV15 and TRBJ2-1, with D maybe TRBD2 (6 bases). Trimming cost V 4 bases and J 3 bases, with 13 bases left between them. CDR3 size: 15 residues. CDR1 is LNHNV and CDR2 is YYDKDF in the germline V gene (reference sequence). In DNA, the CDR3 is TGTGCCACCAGCAATGGGCGGGGTAACTACAATGAGCAGTTCTTC. It yields the protein CATSNGRGNYNEQFF.

This clonotype has only a few counts. The CDR3 does not close with the conserved phenylalanine or tryptophan, likely indicating a read error. The gene calls are TRBV6-2 or TRBV6-3 and TRBJ2-1; D is undetermined. The J call is doubtful: the DNA matches TRBJ2-7 better. CDR1 is MNHEY, CDR2 SVGEGT, per germline. The CDR3 consists of 13 residues. CDR3 in amino acids: CASSYSNPAVQYV. The CDR3 region has the DNA TGTGCCAGCAGTTACTCGAACCCCGCTGTGCAGTACGTC.

The rearrangement links TRBV20-1 to TRBJ2-4; possibly TRBD1 for D (6 bases). Germline loops: CDR1 DFQATT, CDR2 SNEGSKA (reference sequence). The CDR3 totals 13 residues. V was shortened by 4 bases and J by 9 bases, with 16 bases between the two germline ends. DNA for the CDR3: TGCAGTGCTATAGCCGGGACACCAACCATTCAGTACTTC. The encoded protein is CSAIAGTPTIQYF.

The chain uses TRBV29-1 and TRBJ1-2; the D gene is possibly TRBD1 (5 bases). Trimming removed 5 bases at V and 7 bases at J, with 11 bases between. CDR3 length equals 11 residues. Germline CDR1 is SQVTM and CDR2 is ANQGSEA. The DNA of the CDR3 is TGCAGCGTTTTCCGGGGCCGTGGCTACACCTTC. This encodes CSVFRGRGYTF. The full variable domain, completed using reference TRBV29-1 and TRBJ1-2, is SAVISQKPSRDICQRGTSLTIQCQVDSQVTMMFWYRQQPGQSLTLIATANQGSEATYESGFVIDKFPISRPNLTFSTLTVSNMSPEDSSIYLCSVFRGRGYTFGSGTRLTVV.

CDR3 bases: TGTGCCAGTAGTAGAGGACAGGGGATTAACTATGGCTACACCTTC. Protein: CASSRGQGINYGYTF. V is TRBV19 and J is TRBJ1-2, with TRBD1 matching over 9 bases. The V segment lost 4 bases and the J segment 1 base; nucleotides outside the gene matches: 4. The CDR3 is 15 residues long. Germline V gene sequence: CDR1 LNHDA, CDR2 SQIVND (reference sequence). Combining the CDR3 with reference TRBV19 and TRBJ1-2 gives the whole variable domain DGGITQSPKYLFRKEGQNVTLSCEQNLNHDAMYWYRQDPGQGLRLIYYSQIVNDFQKGDIAEGYSVSREKKESFPLTVTSAQKNPTAFYLCASSRGQGINYGYTFGSGTRLTVV.

CDR3 DNA: TGCGCCAGCAGCTTGGGGGACAGGAGCGTCTACGAGCAGTACTTC. It is translated as CASSLGDRSVYEQYF. The V call is TRBV5-1, the J call TRBJ2-7; TRBD1 matches at 8 bases. This CDR3 is built from 15 residues. The V and J ends lost 0 bases and 3 bases, in that order; junction bases with no gene match: 5. Per the germline V gene, CDR1 is SGHRS and CDR2 is YFSETQ.

The chain uses TRBV6-1 and TRBJ1-2, with 7 bases matching TRBD1. The CDR3 is 15 residues long. The V gene's germline CDR1 is MNHNS and CDR2 SASEGT. J lost 4 bases, V lost 2 bases, and 7 bases had no gene match. CDR3 DNA sequence: TGTGCCAGCAGTGAATTGTCTTCAGGGGGCTATGGCTACACCTTC. This codes for CASSELSSGGYGYTF.

This clonotype appeared a few times. The rearrangement links TRBV12-3 or TRBV12-4 to TRBJ2-5; D ambiguous. The J call may be incorrect, as the DNA end agrees better with TRBJ2-7. The CDR3 spans 12 residues. CDR3 sequence (DNA): TGTGCCAGCAGTTTGTGGGGAAGCGAGCAGTACTTC. Translation gives CASSLWGSEQYF.

The chain is built from TRBV7-9 and TRBJ2-3, with D possibly being TRBD2 (6 bases). The germline gives CDR1 SEHNR, CDR2 FQNEAQ (reference sequence). The CDR3 is 12 amino acids. Trimming removed 6 bases from V and 7 bases from J, with 11 bases in between. CDR3 nucleotide sequence: TGTGCCAGCAGTTGGGACTTGTATACGCAGTATTTT. Protein product: CASSWDLYTQYF. The entire variable domain, with the rest obtained from reference TRBV7-9 and TRBJ2-3, is as follows: DTGVSQNPRHKITKRGQNVTFRCDPISEHNRLYWYRQTLGQGPEFLTYFQNEAQLEKSRLLSDRFSAERPKGSFSTLEIQRTEQGDSAMYLCASSWDLYTQYFGPGTRLTVL.

The chain joins TRBV14 to TRBJ1-2; a possible D gene is TRBD1 (6 bases). This CDR3 comprises 15 residues. Trimming shortened V by 0 bases and J by 4 bases, and 12 bases separated the two germline ends. Germline V gene data show CDR1 as SGHDN and CDR2 as FVKESK. The CDR3 bases are TGTGCCAGCAGCCAAGATAATACAGGGATCTATGGCTACACCTTC. It yields the protein CASSQDNTGIYGYTF.

This clonotype showed up just a few times. The chain is built from TRBV6-5 and TRBJ2-5; D is uncertain. This CDR3 is built from 14 residues. V gave up 0 bases and J gave up 5 bases, with 10 bases separating them. The germline V gene has CDR1 MNHEY and CDR2 SVGAGI. CDR3 amino acids: CASSYSASVETQYF. The DNA for the CDR3 is TGTGCCAGCAGTTACTCGGCCAGCGTGGAGACCCAGTACTTC.

The V gene is TRBV2, the J gene TRBJ2-1; 14 nucleotides line up with TRBD2. Per germline, CDR1 SNHLY and CDR2 FYNNEI. V gave up 6 bases and J gave up 5 bases; unmatched junction bases: 6. This CDR3 has 16 amino acids. CDR3 residues: CASRIGLAGGHNEQFF. In DNA, the CDR3 is TGTGCCAGCAGAATTGGACTAGCGGGAGGTCACAATGAGCAGTTCTTC.

V and J are TRBV20-1 and TRBJ2-7; 7 bases agree with TRBD2. The CDR3 contains 13 residues. Germline CDR1 is DFQATT and CDR2 is SNEGSKA (reference sequence). With 0 bases clipped from V and 2 bases from J, the junction kept 1 base outside the gene matches. CDR3 protein: CSAREGTTYEQYF. The DNA for the CDR3 is TGCAGTGCTAGAGAAGGGACTACCTACGAGCAGTACTTC.

The genes are TRBV4-1 and TRBJ2-5; D is unclear. Trimming left V 1 base short and J 1 base short, with 7 bases between. The CDR3 is made up of 14 amino acids. Germline V gives CDR1 MGHRA, CDR2 YSYEKL. CDR3 nucleotides: TGCGCCAGCAGCCAAGGGCACTTCCAAGAGACCCAGTACTTC. Amino acid sequence: CASSQGHFQETQYF.

This chain connects TRBV24-1 to TRBJ2-1, with D perhaps TRBD1 (6 bases). There are 17 residues in the CDR3. Germline V lookup: CDR1 KGHDR, CDR2 SFDVKD. V lost 1 base and J lost 1, with 13 bases in between. The chain's CDR3 is CATSDFVRGSSYNEQFF. Written as DNA, the CDR3 is TGTGCCACCAGTGATTTTGTAAGGGGGAGTTCCTACAATGAGCAGTTCTTC.

The chain carries TRBV29-1 and TRBJ2-7; D is perhaps TRBD1 (5 bases). The CDR3 covers 11 residues. Germline V gene lookup returns CDR1 SQVTM and CDR2 ANQGSEA. Trimming took 7 bases from V and 2 from J, leaving 9 bases between them. Here the CDR3 reads CSATATYEQYF. In DNA, the CDR3 is TGCAGCGCGACAGCGACCTACGAGCAGTACTTC.